This T cell receptor beta chain was sequenced for a study of cytomegalovirus exposure and HLA in healthy donors. About the study: In a later analysis, the roughly 120 validation repertoires were reported to have used the same platform as the approximately 690 first-cohort repertoires.

The table came from immunoSEQ multiplex PCR; TCRdb's copy has only in-frame clones and leaves some out. Among tens of thousands of clones listed, about 90% were seen once. Study-wide points: Most sequenced TCRs were rare (though some public TCRs occurred in many donors). Investigators reported 150 to 200 TCR beta chains as tied to cytomegalovirus.

V lost 0 bases and J lost 7, with 14 bases in between. The CDR3 spans 15 residues. Germline V gene lookup returns CDR1 SGDLS and CDR2 YYNGEE. In regard to this clone: Its target is not known.

V and J are TRBV9 and TRBJ1-3; no clear D gene. The sequence was collected from a young woman in good health and CMV-seronegative. The sample consisted of PBMCs. Written as DNA, the CDR3 is TGTGCCAGCAGCGTAGCTACCAACGCCTGCAACACCATATATTTT. Protein sequence: CASSVATNACNTIYF. Full variable domain (rest looked up from reference TRBV9 and TRBJ1-3): DSGVTQTPKHLITATGQRVTLRCSPRSGDLSVYWYQQSLDQGLQFLIQYYNGEERAKGNILERFSAQQFPDLHSELNLSSLELGDSALYFCASSVATNACNTIYFGEGSWLTVV.